These T cell receptor beta chains were read from a single sample in a study of beta chain features in type 1 diabetes. Some clones are missing from TCRdb's copy, which holds only in-frame ones; the method was immunoSEQ multiplex PCR. The sample holds 150,000 to 200,000 clones, less than 15% seen once. The sample taken for sequencing was central memory CD4+ T cells from blood. The receptors stem from a woman aged 18-29 years in good health. The CDR3 runs from the conserved cysteine through the conserved F or W. A D gene is named only where the DNA matches it firmly. The size of a clone is reported for some rows only, either as once, few or many, or as a class for expanded clones.

j_gene: TRBJ1-1; d_gene: NA; abundance: few; v_gene: TRBV7-2; CDR3nt: TGTGCCAGCAGCTGGGGGGGCACTGAAGCTTTCTTT; CDR3aa: CASSWGGTEAFF
j_gene: TRBJ1-5; d_gene: NA; abundance: NA; v_gene: TRBV29-1; CDR3nt: TGCAGCGTTGCCTCTGAGACAGGCAGCAATCAGCCCCAGCATTTT; CDR3aa: CSVASETGSNQPQHF
j_gene: TRBJ2-7; d_gene: TRBD2; abundance: NA; v_gene: TRBV30; CDR3nt: TGTGCCTCGCAGCGGGGGGACTCCTACGAGCAGTACTTC; CDR3aa: CASQRGDSYEQYF
j_gene: TRBJ2-5; d_gene: NA; abundance: NA; v_gene: TRBV5-4; CDR3nt: TGTGCCAGCAGCTTTCCCCCAGGACAAGAGACCCAGTACTTC; CDR3aa: CASSFPPGQETQYF
j_gene: TRBJ1-1; d_gene: NA; abundance: NA; v_gene: TRBV30; CDR3nt: TGTGCCTGGAGTAGGATGGAGCTTGGAGCTTTCTTT; CDR3aa: CAWSRMELGAFF
j_gene: TRBJ2-2; d_gene: NA; abundance: few; v_gene: TRBV29-1; CDR3nt: TGCAGCGTTCTTGAGGTCCAGGGGCCCGGGGAGCTGTTTTTT; CDR3aa: CSVLEVQGPGELFF
j_gene: TRBJ2-1; d_gene: NA; abundance: NA; v_gene: TRBV6-5; CDR3nt: TGTGCCAGCAGTCCCCTAGCCCGAGAACGGGGTGAGCAGTTCTTC; CDR3aa: CASSPLARERGEQFF
j_gene: TRBJ1-2; d_gene: TRBD1; abundance: NA; v_gene: TRBV7-8; CDR3nt: TGTGCCAGCAGCCTCGTAGGGGACAGCCTCTATGGCTACACCTTC; CDR3aa: CASSLVGDSLYGYTF
j_gene: TRBJ2-1; d_gene: NA; abundance: NA; v_gene: TRBV19; CDR3nt: TGTGCCAGTATAGAGGCGGGACGGAGCAGCAATGAGCAGTTCTTC; CDR3aa: CASIEAGRSSNEQFF
j_gene: TRBJ1-5; d_gene: NA; abundance: NA; v_gene: TRBV30; CDR3nt: TGTGCCTGGAGTCTACAGGGTACCCAGCATTTT; CDR3aa: CAWSLQGTQHF
j_gene: TRBJ1-1; d_gene: NA; abundance: few; v_gene: TRBV14; CDR3nt: TGTGCCAGCAGCTCGTATCTTCGGGGGAACACTGAAGCTTTCTTT; CDR3aa: CASSSYLRGNTEAFF
j_gene: TRBJ2-7; d_gene: NA; abundance: NA; v_gene: TRBV28; CDR3nt: TGTGCCAGCAGTCCCCCCGGGGGAGGTTCCTACGAGCAGTACTTC; CDR3aa: CASSPPGGGSYEQYF
j_gene: TRBJ2-3; d_gene: NA; abundance: few; v_gene: TRBV30; CDR3nt: TGTGCCTGGGGACTCTTAGATACGCAGTATTTT; CDR3aa: CAWGLLDTQYF
j_gene: TRBJ2-5; d_gene: NA; abundance: NA; v_gene: TRBV29-1; CDR3nt: TGCAGCGTTGAAACTTTTACGGGGGAGTGGGGAGAGACCCAGTACTTC; CDR3aa: CSVETFTGEWGETQYF
j_gene: TRBJ2-7; d_gene: TRBD1; abundance: NA; v_gene: TRBV2; CDR3nt: TGTGCCTATTCACGCGGGACAGGGGTGGACGAGCAGTACTTC; CDR3aa: CAYSRGTGVDEQYF
j_gene: TRBJ1-2; d_gene: TRBD1; abundance: NA; v_gene: TRBV7-6; CDR3nt: TGTGCCAGCAGCTTCGGGACAGGGGTCGGCTACACCTTC; CDR3aa: CASSFGTGVGYTF
j_gene: TRBJ2-3; d_gene: TRBD2; abundance: NA; v_gene: TRBV29-1; CDR3nt: TGCAGCGTTAAAACCGGGACTAGCGGGAGTTCTACGCAATATTTT; CDR3aa: CSVKTGTSGSSTQYF
j_gene: TRBJ2-1; d_gene: TRBD1; abundance: few; v_gene: TRBV28; CDR3nt: TGTGCCAGCAGTTTGGACAGGGACCATGAGCAGTTCTTC; CDR3aa: CASSLDRDHEQFF
j_gene: TRBJ2-5; d_gene: TRBD1; abundance: few; v_gene: TRBV29-1; CDR3nt: TGCAGCGTTTGGGACAGACAAGAGACCCAGTACTTC; CDR3aa: CSVWDRQETQYF
j_gene: TRBJ1-1; d_gene: NA; abundance: NA; v_gene: TRBV7-9; CDR3nt: TGTGCCAGCAGCTTAGGGCAGGGAACTGAAGCTTTCTTT; CDR3aa: CASSLGQGTEAFF
j_gene: TRBJ2-2; d_gene: NA; abundance: few; v_gene: TRBV29-1; CDR3nt: TGCAGCGTAGCTCACAGGGATAGCGCCGGGAAGCTGTTTTTT; CDR3aa: CSVAHRDSAGKLFF
j_gene: TRBJ2-7; d_gene: TRBD2; abundance: few; v_gene: TRBV14; CDR3nt: TGTGCCAGCAGTGTTGGCGGGAGTTCGTCCGAGCAGTACTTC; CDR3aa: CASSVGGSSSEQYF
j_gene: TRBJ1-1; d_gene: TRBD1; abundance: NA; v_gene: TRBV5-5; CDR3nt: TGTGCCAGCAGCTCGGGGACAGGGATGAACACTGAAGCTTTCTTT; CDR3aa: CASSSGTGMNTEAFF
j_gene: TRBJ2-1; d_gene: NA; abundance: many; v_gene: TRBV29-1; CDR3nt: TGCAGCGTCGTCTCGGTCGGGTTTAGTGAGCAGTTCTTC; CDR3aa: CSVVSVGFSEQFF
j_gene: TRBJ2-1; d_gene: TRBD1; abundance: few; v_gene: TRBV14; CDR3nt: TGTGCCAGCAGCCAAGGCCTTAGGTGGGACAGGGGGTACAATGAGCAGTTCTTC; CDR3aa: CASSQGLRWDRGYNEQFF
j_gene: TRBJ2-7; d_gene: TRBD2; abundance: NA; v_gene: TRBV18; CDR3nt: TGTGCCAGCTCACCACCTCGCCGGGAGGGCCACGAGCAGTACTTC; CDR3aa: CASSPPRREGHEQYF
j_gene: TRBJ1-5; d_gene: NA; abundance: NA; v_gene: TRBV28; CDR3nt: TGTGCCAGCAGCGGGTTATATCAGCCCCAGCATTTT; CDR3aa: CASSGLYQPQHF
j_gene: TRBJ2-1; d_gene: NA; abundance: few; v_gene: TRBV6-5; CDR3nt: TGTGCCAGCAGTTCACAGGGTGCGTCCTACAATGAGCAGTTCTTC; CDR3aa: CASSSQGASYNEQFF
j_gene: TRBJ2-1; d_gene: NA; abundance: few; v_gene: TRBV18; CDR3nt: TGTGCCAGCTCACCAACCCGGGGCAATGAGCAGTTCTTC; CDR3aa: CASSPTRGNEQFF
j_gene: TRBJ1-1; d_gene: NA; abundance: NA; v_gene: TRBV7-9; CDR3nt: TGTGCCAGCAGCTGGCAGTCCTACACTGAAGCTTTCTTT; CDR3aa: CASSWQSYTEAFF
j_gene: TRBJ2-1; d_gene: NA; abundance: NA; v_gene: TRBV10-3; CDR3nt: TGTGCCATCAGCCGGACAGATTACTACAATGAGCAGTTCTTC; CDR3aa: CAISRTDYYNEQFF
j_gene: TRBJ1-5; d_gene: NA; abundance: NA; v_gene: TRBV10-2; CDR3nt: TGCGCCAGCGTCGCAGGGCCAGACCAGCCCCAGCATTTT; CDR3aa: CASVAGPDQPQHF
j_gene: TRBJ2-1; d_gene: TRBD1; abundance: few; v_gene: TRBV18; CDR3nt: TGTGCCAGCTCACCTAGTTTACAGGGGGCGAAAGACAATGAGCAGTTCTTC; CDR3aa: CASSPSLQGAKDNEQFF
j_gene: TRBJ1-2; d_gene: NA; abundance: few; v_gene: TRBV28; CDR3nt: TGTGCCAGCAGTTCGGGTGCTAACTATGGCTACACCTTC; CDR3aa: CASSSGANYGYTF
j_gene: TRBJ2-1; d_gene: TRBD2; abundance: NA; v_gene: TRBV4-2; CDR3nt: TGTGCCAGCAGCCAAGCGGCTAGCGGGAGGTTGTACAATGAGCAGTTCTTC; CDR3aa: CASSQAASGRLYNEQFF
j_gene: TRBJ2-7; d_gene: NA; abundance: few; v_gene: TRBV7-9; CDR3nt: TGTGCCAGCAGACTATTTGGGGAGCAGTACTTC; CDR3aa: CASRLFGEQYF
j_gene: TRBJ2-7; d_gene: NA; abundance: NA; v_gene: TRBV29-1; CDR3nt: TGCAGCGCCGCTAGACTAGATTTTCCCTACGAGCAGTACTTC; CDR3aa: CSAARLDFPYEQYF
j_gene: TRBJ2-3; d_gene: TRBD2; abundance: few; v_gene: TRBV25-1; CDR3nt: TGTGCCAGCACCCTCTCGGGGGGAAATACGCAGTATTTT; CDR3aa: CASTLSGGNTQYF
j_gene: TRBJ2-5; d_gene: TRBD1; abundance: few; v_gene: TRBV28; CDR3nt: TGTGCCAGCAGTCTCCGGACGGGACAGGGGGCGGGGGAGACCCAGTACTTC; CDR3aa: CASSLRTGQGAGETQYF
j_gene: TRBJ2-3; d_gene: NA; abundance: few; v_gene: TRBV5-4; CDR3nt: TGTGCCAGCAGCTTGGTGACAGCGATCGCAGATACGCAGTATTTT; CDR3aa: CASSLVTAIADTQYF
j_gene: TRBJ2-1; d_gene: NA; abundance: few; v_gene: TRBV30; CDR3nt: TGTGCCTGGAGTGTACGTCTAGCAAGGAGATACAATGAGCAGTTCTTC; CDR3aa: CAWSVRLARRYNEQFF
j_gene: TRBJ1-2; d_gene: NA; abundance: few; v_gene: TRBV6-5; CDR3nt: TGTGCCAGCAGTATGTACACCAACTATGGCTACACCTTC; CDR3aa: CASSMYTNYGYTF
j_gene: TRBJ2-1; d_gene: NA; abundance: NA; v_gene: TRBV5-1; CDR3nt: TGCGCCAGCACACTCTTTGGGGCTCGTCCTGAGCAGTTCTTC; CDR3aa: CASTLFGARPEQFF
j_gene: TRBJ2-1; d_gene: NA; abundance: few; v_gene: TRBV7-2; CDR3nt: TGTGCCAGCAGCTTACTGGGGCCCGGGAATGAGCAGTTCTTC; CDR3aa: CASSLLGPGNEQFF
j_gene: TRBJ2-1; d_gene: TRBD2; abundance: few; v_gene: TRBV30; CDR3nt: TGTGCCTGGAGTGTAGGTAGCGGGGGTCAGGGTGAGCAGTTCTTC; CDR3aa: CAWSVGSGGQGEQFF
j_gene: TRBJ2-5; d_gene: TRBD2; abundance: NA; v_gene: TRBV7-2; CDR3nt: TGTGCCAGCAGCCCACTAGCGGGAGCCCTGTACCAAGAGACCCAGTACTTC; CDR3aa: CASSPLAGALYQETQYF
j_gene: TRBJ2-1; d_gene: NA; abundance: few; v_gene: TRBV5-1; CDR3nt: TGCGCCAGCAACCGGGACTCCGAGGGTGAGCAGTTCTTC; CDR3aa: CASNRDSEGEQFF
j_gene: TRBJ1-1; d_gene: TRBD1; abundance: NA; v_gene: TRBV29-1; CDR3nt: TGCAGCGTTGCCCTCAACGTCAGGGGGACTGAAGCTTTCTTT; CDR3aa: CSVALNVRGTEAFF
j_gene: TRBJ1-2; d_gene: TRBD1; abundance: NA; v_gene: TRBV27; CDR3nt: TGTGCCAGCAGTCCACCGGGACAGAGAAGCGGCTACACCTTC; CDR3aa: CASSPPGQRSGYTF
j_gene: TRBJ1-3; d_gene: NA; abundance: NA; v_gene: TRBV5-6; CDR3nt: TGTGCCAGCAGCTTGAAGGGGGTTTGGCTCAACACCATATATTTT; CDR3aa: CASSLKGVWLNTIYF
j_gene: TRBJ1-3; d_gene: NA; abundance: few; v_gene: TRBV30; CDR3nt: TGTGCCTGGAGTCGGGGGTCTGGAAACACCATATATTTT; CDR3aa: CAWSRGSGNTIYF
j_gene: TRBJ2-7; d_gene: TRBD2; abundance: few; v_gene: TRBV7-2; CDR3nt: TGTGCCAGCAGCCCGTTGACTAGCGGGATCTACGAGCAGTACTTC; CDR3aa: CASSPLTSGIYEQYF
j_gene: TRBJ2-7; d_gene: NA; abundance: NA; v_gene: TRBV27; CDR3nt: TGTGCCAGCCGTCTCCCGGACAGATACGAGCAGTACTTC; CDR3aa: CASRLPDRYEQYF
j_gene: TRBJ2-1; d_gene: TRBD1; abundance: NA; v_gene: TRBV18; CDR3nt: TGTGCCAGCTCACTCCAGACAGGGACGGAAAATGAGCAGTTCTTC; CDR3aa: CASSLQTGTENEQFF
j_gene: TRBJ1-2; d_gene: TRBD1; abundance: few; v_gene: TRBV29-1; CDR3nt: TGCAGCGTTGATGATGGGACAGGGGCGCTTTCTGGCTACACCTTC; CDR3aa: CSVDDGTGALSGYTF